Listed below are T cell receptor beta chains from one sample, sequenced in a study of blood T cell repertoires in COVID-19. TCRdb's copy holds only in-frame clones and misses some; the assay was immunoSEQ multiplex PCR. The table includes under 60,000 clones, over 70% detected once. Sequenced input: peripheral blood. These receptors originate from a man aged 65-85 years with acute or convalescent COVID-19. Each CDR3 is given with its conserved first and last residue. Fields, in order: clone size, D gene, J gene, V gene, CDR3 DNA, CDR3 protein. D genes are given only for firm matches. Size is stated for part of the rows, as once, few or many counts, or as a class when the clone is expanded.

clone size: .
D gene: .
J gene: TRBJ1-2
V gene: TRBV28
CDR3 DNA: TGTGCCAGCAGACTCAACGAGGGCTACACCTTC
CDR3 protein: CASRLNEGYTF

clone size: .
D gene: .
J gene: TRBJ2-6
V gene: TRBV18
CDR3 DNA: TGTGCCAGCTCCGGACAGTACCCCAGCTCTGGGGCCAACGTCCTGACTTTC
CDR3 protein: CASSGQYPSSGANVLTF

clone size: .
D gene: TRBD1
J gene: TRBJ1-2
V gene: TRBV29-1
CDR3 DNA: TGCAGCGTGCCCCGACAGGGTTTTTATGGCTACACCTTC
CDR3 protein: CSVPRQGFYGYTF

clone size: .
D gene: .
J gene: TRBJ1-5
V gene: TRBV6-7
CDR3 DNA: TGTGCCAGCAGTTCCCCGACAGGAGCGAATCAGCCCCAGCATTTT
CDR3 protein: CASSSPTGANQPQHF

clone size: .
D gene: TRBD1
J gene: TRBJ1-2
V gene: TRBV7-2
CDR3 DNA: TGTGCCAGCAGCAGCGACAGGGGTACTGGCTACACCTTC
CDR3 protein: CASSSDRGTGYTF

clone size: .
D gene: .
J gene: TRBJ1-1
V gene: TRBV12-3/TRBV12-4
CDR3 DNA: TGTGCCAGCAGTTTACGAGGCACTGAAGCTTTCTTT
CDR3 protein: CASSLRGTEAFF

clone size: .
D gene: .
J gene: TRBJ1-5
V gene: TRBV6-1
CDR3 DNA: TGTGCCAGCAGTGAAGCGGGCAGAAGGAATCAGCCCCAGCATTTT
CDR3 protein: CASSEAGRRNQPQHF

clone size: .
D gene: .
J gene: TRBJ1-4
V gene: TRBV28
CDR3 DNA: TGTGCCAGCAGTCTCCCAACCACCGGGGTAGTGGGTGAAAAACTGTTTTTT
CDR3 protein: CASSLPTTGVVGEKLFF

clone size: once
D gene: TRBD1
J gene: TRBJ1-2
V gene: TRBV6-4
CDR3 DNA: TGTGCCAGCACTCGATCGACAGGGGGCTTCTATGGCTACACCTTC
CDR3 protein: CASTRSTGGFYGYTF

clone size: once
D gene: TRBD1
J gene: TRBJ2-5
V gene: TRBV18
CDR3 DNA: TGTGCCAGCTCACCACCCCTGACAGGGAAAGAGACCCAGTACTTC
CDR3 protein: CASSPPLTGKETQYF

clone size: few
D gene: .
J gene: TRBJ2-7
V gene: TRBV3-1/TRBV3-2
CDR3 DNA: TGTGCCAGCAGCTGGGCCTCTGCCTACGAGCAGTACTTC
CDR3 protein: CASSWASAYEQYF

clone size: .
D gene: .
J gene: TRBJ2-3
V gene: TRBV4-2
CDR3 DNA: TGTGCCAGCAGCCAAGTCAACGGAGATACGCAGTATTTT
CDR3 protein: CASSQVNGDTQYF

clone size: .
D gene: TRBD1
J gene: TRBJ1-5
V gene: TRBV19
CDR3 DNA: TGTGCCAGTACCGGGACAGTGCCCAATCAGCCCCAGCATTTT
CDR3 protein: CASTGTVPNQPQHF

clone size: .
D gene: .
J gene: TRBJ1-6
V gene: TRBV27
CDR3 DNA: TGTGCCAGCAAGAATCGGGGGGAATATTCACCCCTCCACTTT
CDR3 protein: CASKNRGEYSPLHF

clone size: .
D gene: TRBD2
J gene: TRBJ2-3
V gene: TRBV29-1
CDR3 DNA: TGCAGCGTTGAAAGAACTAGCGGGCCCACAGATACGCAGTATTTT
CDR3 protein: CSVERTSGPTDTQYF

clone size: .
D gene: TRBD1
J gene: TRBJ1-6
V gene: TRBV5-1
CDR3 DNA: TGCGCCAGCAGCTTGACAGGGGTGGATTCACCCCTCCACTTT
CDR3 protein: CASSLTGVDSPLHF

clone size: .
D gene: .
J gene: TRBJ2-5
V gene: TRBV18
CDR3 DNA: TGTGCCAGCTCACCGGGCAGGGGTGAACGGGAGACCCAGTACTTC
CDR3 protein: CASSPGRGERETQYF

clone size: few
D gene: .
J gene: TRBJ1-4
V gene: TRBV29-1
CDR3 DNA: TGCAGCGTTGCCGGGACATCCGTTGCAACTAATGAAAAACTGTTTTTT
CDR3 protein: CSVAGTSVATNEKLFF

clone size: .
D gene: .
J gene: TRBJ2-3
V gene: TRBV5-1
CDR3 DNA: TGCGCCAGCAGCGAGGCTGGAGCCGGGGATACGCAGTATTTT
CDR3 protein: CASSEAGAGDTQYF

clone size: .
D gene: .
J gene: TRBJ2-1
V gene: TRBV14
CDR3 DNA: TGTGCCAGCAGCCAAGCGGGTCAGCGGGTTTACAATGAGCAGTTCTTC
CDR3 protein: CASSQAGQRVYNEQFF

clone size: .
D gene: .
J gene: TRBJ2-2
V gene: TRBV6-2/TRBV6-3
CDR3 DNA: TGTGCCAGCAGTCTCAGGGTCCGGAACACCGGGGAGCTGTTTTTT
CDR3 protein: CASSLRVRNTGELFF

clone size: .
D gene: .
J gene: TRBJ2-3
V gene: TRBV6-5
CDR3 DNA: TGTGCCAGCAGACGGTCAGATACGCAGTATTTT
CDR3 protein: CASRRSDTQYF

clone size: .
D gene: TRBD2
J gene: TRBJ2-3
V gene: TRBV6-4
CDR3 DNA: TGTGCCAGCAGTGTAGCGGGGGCCACAGATACGCAGTATTTT
CDR3 protein: CASSVAGATDTQYF

clone size: .
D gene: TRBD2
J gene: TRBJ2-1
V gene: TRBV27
CDR3 DNA: TGTGCCAGCATAAGCGGGAGACCTTCCTACAATGAGCAGTTCTTC
CDR3 protein: CASISGRPSYNEQFF

clone size: .
D gene: .
J gene: TRBJ2-2
V gene: TRBV5-1
CDR3 DNA: TGCGCCAGCAGCTTGGGGCCCGGGGAGCTGTTTTTT
CDR3 protein: CASSLGPGELFF

clone size: .
D gene: .
J gene: TRBJ1-1
V gene: TRBV10-3
CDR3 DNA: TGTGCCGCCCGACTTGGTCTCGACCGCACTGAAGCTTTCTTT
CDR3 protein: CAARLGLDRTEAFF

clone size: .
D gene: .
J gene: TRBJ2-7
V gene: TRBV4-3
CDR3 DNA: TGCGCCAGCAGCCCATCGGACGTGGGGGGCGAGCAGTACTTC
CDR3 protein: CASSPSDVGGEQYF

clone size: once
D gene: .
J gene: TRBJ2-5
V gene: TRBV5-6
CDR3 DNA: TGTGCCAGCAGCTTGGGGCCAGAAGAGGCCCAGTACTTC
CDR3 protein: CASSLGPEEAQYF